This TCR beta chain was profiled in a study of T-cell memory formation after mild COVID-19. Overall study: The two donors had largely donor-specific TCR clusters. Study-level results: Researchers could not confirm that second-wave clones peaking on day 37 targeted SARS-CoV-2.

The sample holds a few counts of this clonotype. Its cognate antigen is unknown. Constant-segment primers served in 5'RACE that generated TCR alpha and TCR beta cDNA libraries bearing sample barcodes and UMIs. TCRdb reprocessed the 5' RACE reads with MiXCR, giving one entry per CDR3 protein. This sample has around 470,000 distinct CDR3 sequences; 20% occur once, and the top ten carry around 8.4%. The CDR3 has 13 residues. Germline V gives CDR1 MNHEY, CDR2 SMNVEV (reference sequence). The V end lost 4 bases, the J end lost 5 bases, and 9 bases lay between the germline ends. The chain is built from TRBV27 and TRBJ2-1; D unresolved. Sequences were obtained from PBMCs or a T cell subset sorted from them (not recorded which). The source is an adult woman who had mild COVID-19 (a few samples of this study predate the infection). Cell type and time point are not known. CDR3 coding DNA: TGTGCCAGCAGTTCGAATCTCCACAATGAGCAGTTCTTC. The encoded protein is CASSSNLHNEQFF.